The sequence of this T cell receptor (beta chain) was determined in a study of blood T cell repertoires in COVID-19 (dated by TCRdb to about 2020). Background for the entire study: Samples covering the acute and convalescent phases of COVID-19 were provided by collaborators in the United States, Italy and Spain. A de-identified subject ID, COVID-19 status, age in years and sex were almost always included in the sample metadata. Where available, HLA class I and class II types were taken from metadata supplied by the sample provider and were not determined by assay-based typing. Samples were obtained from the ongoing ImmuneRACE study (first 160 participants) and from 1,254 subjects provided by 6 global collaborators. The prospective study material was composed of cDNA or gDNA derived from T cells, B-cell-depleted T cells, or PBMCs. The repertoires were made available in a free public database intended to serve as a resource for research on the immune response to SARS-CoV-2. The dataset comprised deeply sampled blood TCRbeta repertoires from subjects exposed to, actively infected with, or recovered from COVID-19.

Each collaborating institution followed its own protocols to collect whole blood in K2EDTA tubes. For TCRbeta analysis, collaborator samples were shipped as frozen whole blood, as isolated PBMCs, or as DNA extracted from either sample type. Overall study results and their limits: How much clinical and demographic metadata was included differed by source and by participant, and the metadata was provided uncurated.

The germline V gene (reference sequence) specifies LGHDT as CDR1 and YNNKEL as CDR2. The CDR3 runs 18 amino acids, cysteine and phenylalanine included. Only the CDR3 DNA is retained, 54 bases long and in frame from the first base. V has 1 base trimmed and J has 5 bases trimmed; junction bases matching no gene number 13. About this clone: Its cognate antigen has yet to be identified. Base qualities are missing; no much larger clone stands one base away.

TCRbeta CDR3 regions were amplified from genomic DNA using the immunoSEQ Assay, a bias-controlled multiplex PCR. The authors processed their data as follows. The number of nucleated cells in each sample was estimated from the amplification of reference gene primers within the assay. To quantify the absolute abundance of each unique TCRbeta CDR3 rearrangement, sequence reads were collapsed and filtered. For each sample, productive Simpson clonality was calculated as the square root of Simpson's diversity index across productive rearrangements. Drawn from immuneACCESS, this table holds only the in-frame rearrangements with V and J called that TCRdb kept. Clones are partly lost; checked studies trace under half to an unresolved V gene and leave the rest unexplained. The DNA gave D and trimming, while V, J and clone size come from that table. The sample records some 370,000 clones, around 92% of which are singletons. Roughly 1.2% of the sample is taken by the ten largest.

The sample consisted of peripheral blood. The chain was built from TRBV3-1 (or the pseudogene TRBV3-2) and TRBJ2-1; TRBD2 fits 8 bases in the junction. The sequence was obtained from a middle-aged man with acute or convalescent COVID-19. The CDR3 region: CASSQVSPTSVRDNEQFF. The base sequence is TGTGCCAGCAGCCAAGTGTCCCCGACTAGCGTCAGGGACAATGAGCAGTTCTTC.